Below, 12 T cell receptor beta chains from the same sample are listed, as sequenced in a study of T cell responses to AZD1222 COVID-19 vaccine. Repertoires were generated with immunoSEQ multiplex PCR, while TCRdb's copy carries only in-frame clones and drops some. The table has roughly 100,000 clones, roughly 86% seen once. This specimen consisted of peripheral blood, obtained on day 0 of AZD1222 vaccination. Receptors originate from an adult in good health.

The gene calls are TRBV11-2 and TRBJ2-1; D possibly uses TRBD1 or TRBD2 (6 bases each). V lost 8 bases to trimming and J lost 5 bases, with 16 bases between them. Germline V gene sequence: CDR1 SGHAT, CDR2 FQNNGV. This CDR3 is built from 14 residues. The CDR3 region is CASSGGGVDNEQFF. The CDR3 nucleotides read TGTGCCAGCTCTGGGGGCGGGGTCGACAATGAGCAGTTCTTC.

The V and J genes are TRBV5-4 and TRBJ1-1; a possible D gene is TRBD1 (6 bases). Germline V gene sequence: CDR1 SGHNT, CDR2 YYREEE (reference sequence). This CDR3 has 15 amino acids. V was cut by 1 base and J by 5 bases, with 15 bases left in between. The CDR3 is CASSLSGGAGTEAFF. DNA for the CDR3: TGTGCCAGCAGCTTGAGTGGGGGCGCGGGAACTGAAGCTTTCTTT.

This chain joins TRBV2 and TRBJ2-7; TRBD1 matches 9 bases. Germline CDR1 reads SNHLY; CDR2 reads FYNNEI. The CDR3 spans 15 residues. After removal of 2 bases from V and 5 bases from J, the junction contained 7 bases not matched to a gene. The CDR3 nucleotides read TGTGCCAGCAGTGAACTCGGGACAGGGTTCCACGAGCAGTACTTC. Its translation: CASSELGTGFHEQYF.

On this clone: Distinct nucleotide sequences in the sample also encode this CDR3. The rearrangement uses TRBV12-3 or TRBV12-4 and TRBJ1-3; D is uncertain. The CDR3 totals 13 residues. The V and J ends lost 1 base and 1 base respectively, with 2 bases between them. CDR3 DNA sequence: TGTGCCAGCAGTTTAGGATCTGGAAACACCATATATTTT. Its protein product is CASSLGSGNTIYF.

The table lists this clone with a count of one. The gene calls are TRBV10-3 and TRBJ2-2, with D tentatively TRBD1 or TRBD2 (6 bases each). This CDR3 is 13 amino acids long. Looked up from germline, CDR1 is ENHRY and CDR2 is SYGVKD. Trimming left V 4 bases short and J 7 bases short, with 10 bases between. Here the CDR3 DNA reads TGTGCCATCAGTGGGGGGGCCTTCGGGGAGCTGTTTTTT. Translated, it gives CAISGGAFGELFF.

The chain carries TRBV10-2 and TRBJ1-2, with TRBD1 identical over 7 bases. The CDR3 sequence is 12 residues long. Unmatched junction bases numbered 6, after V lost 10 bases and J lost 4 bases. Germline CDR1 WSHSY, CDR2 SAAADI. The CDR3 spells CATTGVSYGYTF. As DNA, the CDR3 is TGCGCCACCACAGGGGTGAGCTATGGCTACACCTTC.

The chain carries TRBV5-6 and TRBJ2-5, with D maybe TRBD2 (6 bases). The CDR3 has 15 residues. V dropped 3 bases and J dropped 4 bases, with 16 bases sitting between them. The germline V gene encodes CDR1 SGHDT and CDR2 YYEEEE. CDR3 bases: TGTGCCAGCAGCTCGTCAGTAGGGACTGGAGAGACCCAGTACTTC. This gives the protein CASSSSVGTGETQYF.

The rearrangement joins TRBV5-1 to TRBJ2-3; TRBD2 is a possible D gene (6 bases). Trimming shortened V by 2 bases and J by 1 base, and 14 bases separated the two germline ends. This CDR3 is built from 16 residues. The germline CDR1 and CDR2 sequences are SGHRS and YFSETQ. CDR3 amino acids: CASSLRSSGGTDTQYF. The DNA of the CDR3 is TGCGCCAGCAGCTTAAGGAGTAGCGGTGGCACAGATACGCAGTATTTT.

The V gene is TRBV7-8, the J gene TRBJ1-5; D not resolved. Between the trimmed V and J ends, which lost 1 base and 3 bases, there was a span of 10 bases. The germline gives CDR1 SGHVS, CDR2 FQNEAQ. This CDR3 region has 15 residues. This CDR3 reads CASSLGRTNNQPQHF. The CDR3 DNA sequence: TGTGCCAGCAGCTTAGGGCGGACCAACAATCAGCCCCAGCATTTT. The full variable domain, with the rest looked up from reference TRBV7-8 and TRBJ1-5, is GAGVSQSPRYKVAKRGQDVALRCDPISGHVSLFWYQQALGQGPEFLTYFQNEAQLDKSGLPSDRFFAERPEGSVSTLKIQRTQQEDSAVYLCASSLGRTNNQPQHFGDGTRLSIL.

CDR3 nucleotide sequence: TGTGCCAGCAGTGACGGGGGAGCGGGTCAGCCCCAGCATTTT. Translated, it gives CASSDGGAGQPQHF. The V gene is TRBV2, the J gene TRBJ1-5, with D perhaps matching TRBD1 (5 bases). V was pared by 3 bases and J by 6 bases, with 12 bases between. CDR3 length equals 14 residues. Germline CDR1 reads SNHLY; CDR2 reads FYNNEI.

The genes are TRBV4-1 and TRBJ1-5; TRBD1 is a possible D gene (5 bases). CDR3 length equals 14 residues. V was pared by 3 bases and J by 5 bases, with 11 bases between. Germline V gene lookup returns CDR1 MGHRA and CDR2 YSYEKL. The CDR3 sequence is CASSQYRSDQPQHF. CDR3 DNA: TGCGCCAGCAGCCAGTACAGGTCTGATCAGCCCCAGCATTTT.

V gene TRBV4-1 combines with J gene TRBJ2-1; tentative D call: TRBD2 (5 bases). The V and J ends lost 0 bases and 3 bases respectively, with 12 bases between them. CDR1 is MGHRA, CDR2 YSYEKL, per germline. The CDR3 consists of 16 residues. The DNA for the CDR3 is TGCGCCAGCAGCCAAGATCGAGCGGCTTACTACAATGAGCAGTTCTTC. This gives the protein CASSQDRAAYYNEQFF.